A selection of T cell receptor beta chains follows, all from one sample in a study of blood T cell repertoires in COVID-19. TCRdb keeps only in-frame clones here, not all; method: immunoSEQ multiplex PCR. The data contain a few hundred thousand clones, 85% to 90% of them singletons. Sequencing input: PBMCs or T cells enriched from blood (not recorded which). These receptors came from a woman aged 18-29 years with acute COVID-19. Each CDR3 is given with its conserved first and last residue. The D gene is left open where the match is weak. Expanded clones get a size class; other rows say once, few or many, or leave the size out.

j_gene	abundance	v_gene	d_gene	CDR3aa	CDR3nt
TRBJ2-2	few	TRBV16	TRBD1	CASSQGTVANTGELFF	TGTGCCAGCAGCCAAGGGACAGTAGCGAACACCGGGGAGCTGTTTTTT
TRBJ2-7	once	TRBV6-5	TRBD1	CASRGTGTGNYEQYF	TGTGCCAGCCGAGGAACCGGGACAGGGAACTACGAGCAGTACTTC
TRBJ2-7	.	TRBV5-1	.	CASSLAGDNAYEQYF	TGCGCCAGCAGCTTGGCCGGGGACAACGCCTACGAGCAGTACTTC
TRBJ2-3	few	TRBV7-9	TRBD1	CASSSRTGDLTDTQYF	TGTGCCAGCAGCTCCCGGACAGGGGACCTAACAGATACGCAGTATTTT
TRBJ1-1	.	TRBV27	TRBD1	CASSSSWTGQTEAFF	TGTGCCAGCAGTTCCTCGTGGACAGGCCAAACTGAAGCTTTCTTT
TRBJ2-1	once	TRBV30	TRBD2	CAWSTTSGPYNEQFF	TGTGCCTGGAGTACCACTAGCGGGCCATACAATGAGCAGTTCTTC
TRBJ1-2	.	TRBV5-5	.	CASSPGVGQGANYGYTF	TGTGCCAGCAGCCCAGGCGTTGGGCAGGGCGCTAACTATGGCTACACCTTC
TRBJ2-3	.	TRBV9	TRBD1	CASSVDPRTGDTDTQYF	TGTGCCAGCAGCGTAGACCCCCGGACAGGGGACACAGATACGCAGTATTTT
TRBJ1-2	few	TRBV18	TRBD1	CASSPLDRGDYGYTF	TGTGCCAGCTCACCACTCGACAGGGGGGACTATGGCTACACCTTC
TRBJ2-7	.	TRBV19	.	CASSIGRGSAYEQYF	TGTGCCAGTAGTATAGGAAGGGGATCAGCCTACGAGCAGTACTTC
TRBJ2-2	.	TRBV19	TRBD2	CASSTGTSGLNTGELFF	TGTGCCAGTAGTACCGGGACTAGCGGGCTGAACACCGGGGAGCTGTTTTTT
TRBJ2-7	.	TRBV5-1	TRBD2	CASSFPGTGLAATSYEQYF	TGCGCCAGCAGCTTCCCCGGGACGGGACTAGCAGCCACTTCCTACGAGCAGTACTTC
TRBJ2-4	.	TRBV7-3	TRBD1	CASSQTGTGKNIQYF	TGTGCCAGCAGCCAAACCGGGACAGGCAAAAACATTCAGTACTTC
TRBJ2-7	.	TRBV12-3/TRBV12-4	TRBD1	CASRPDRGYEQYF	TGTGCCAGCAGGCCAGACAGGGGCTACGAGCAGTACTTC
TRBJ2-7	.	TRBV18	TRBD1	CASSHQGAYEQYF	TGTGCCAGCTCACATCAGGGGGCCTACGAGCAGTACTTC
TRBJ1-4	.	TRBV27	TRBD1	CASSSGWGTATNEKLFF	TGTGCCAGCAGTTCCGGATGGGGGACAGCAACTAATGAAAAACTGTTTTTT
TRBJ1-1	.	TRBV11-1	.	CASSRTDMNTEAFF	TGTGCCAGCAGTCGGACAGACATGAACACTGAAGCTTTCTTT
TRBJ1-4	.	TRBV5-1	TRBD1	CASSLTGAGEKLFF	TGCGCCAGCAGCTTAACAGGGGCGGGAGAAAAACTGTTTTTT
TRBJ2-1	.	TRBV29-1	TRBD2	CSAFRLAGNEQFF	TGCAGCGCCTTTAGACTAGCGGGGAATGAGCAGTTCTTC
TRBJ1-3	.	TRBV6-1	.	CASSRQRDSGNTIYF	TGTGCCAGCAGCAGACAACGGGACTCTGGAAACACCATATATTTT
TRBJ2-3	.	TRBV6-2/TRBV6-3	.	CASNPSTVTDTQYF	TGTGCCAGCAACCCCAGCACAGTGACAGATACGCAGTATTTT
TRBJ2-3	.	TRBV30	.	CAWSGPSEIDTQYF	TGTGCCTGGAGTGGTCCTAGCGAGATAGATACGCAGTATTTT
TRBJ2-1	.	TRBV29-1	TRBD2	CSVETSGRVDEQFF	TGCAGCGTTGAAACTAGCGGGAGGGTCGATGAGCAGTTCTTC
TRBJ2-7	once	TRBV6-6	.	CASSYSEGTPSYEQYF	TGTGCCAGCAGTTACTCCGAAGGGACTCCCTCCTACGAGCAGTACTTC
TRBJ1-2	.	TRBV19	TRBD1	CASSEQGYGYTF	TGTGCCAGTAGTGAACAGGGGTATGGCTACACCTTC
TRBJ2-1	.	TRBV5-1	TRBD2	CASSLLPGGDEQFF	TGCGCCAGCAGCTTGCTCCCCGGGGGGGATGAGCAGTTCTTC
TRBJ2-5	.	TRBV11-2	TRBD2	CASSYDLRIGTSEEETQYF	TGTGCCAGCAGCTACGACCTCAGAATCGGGACTAGCGAGGAAGAGACCCAGTACTTC
TRBJ2-7	.	TRBV5-1	TRBD2	CASSGHGLAGVYEQYF	TGCGCCAGCAGCGGACACGGACTAGCGGGAGTTTACGAGCAGTACTTC
TRBJ1-2	.	TRBV6-5	.	CASTPRSGTNGYTF	TGTGCCAGCACTCCCCGGAGCGGGACAAATGGCTACACCTTC
TRBJ1-5	.	TRBV7-2	TRBD1	CASSLDRGGNQPQHF	TGTGCCAGCAGCTTAGACAGGGGAGGCAATCAGCCCCAGCATTTT
TRBJ1-2	.	TRBV6-5	.	CASSQTVNYGYTF	TGTGCCAGCAGCCAGACAGTTAACTATGGCTACACCTTC
TRBJ2-5	.	TRBV29-1	.	CSQSTGEGETQYF	TGCAGCCAGTCGACAGGGGAGGGGGAGACCCAGTACTTC
TRBJ1-1	.	TRBV6-1	TRBD1	CASSEAPDRDTEAFF	TGTGCCAGCAGTGAAGCCCCTGACAGGGACACTGAAGCTTTCTTT
TRBJ2-6	.	TRBV15	TRBD1	CATSLDRAGANVLTF	TGTGCCACCAGCCTTGACAGGGCTGGGGCCAACGTCCTGACTTTC
TRBJ1-2	.	TRBV18	.	CASSLRGQVDYGYTF	TGTGCCAGCTCACTCCGGGGTCAGGTGGACTATGGCTACACCTTC
TRBJ2-3	once	TRBV3-1/TRBV3-2	TRBD2	CASSRTSGDTLFSTDTQYF	TGTGCCAGCAGCAGGACTAGCGGGGACACCTTATTTTCCACAGATACGCAGTATTTT
TRBJ1-4	once	TRBV18	TRBD1	CASSTITGAGKLFF	TGTGCCAGCTCAACCATCACAGGGGCTGGAAAACTGTTTTTT
TRBJ2-3	.	TRBV4-1	TRBD2	CASSSTSGGGDTQYF	TGCGCCAGCAGCTCTACTAGCGGAGGTGGAGATACGCAGTATTTT
TRBJ2-7	.	TRBV27	TRBD2	CASSSRAGLYEQYF	TGTGCCAGCAGTTCTCGAGCGGGATTGTACGAGCAGTACTTC
TRBJ2-3	once	TRBV27	.	CASSPLGTDTQYF	TGTGCCAGCAGTCCCCTCGGGACAGATACGCAGTATTTT
TRBJ1-5	.	TRBV7-8	.	CASSRRAGQPQHF	TGTGCCAGCAGCCGGAGGGCGGGTCAGCCCCAGCATTTT
TRBJ1-3	once	TRBV27	.	CASSLSYRGNTIYF	TGTGCCAGCAGTTTATCGTACAGAGGAAACACCATATATTTT
TRBJ1-1	.	TRBV6-5	.	CASQQVLYTEAFF	TGTGCCAGCCAACAGGTCCTATACACTGAAGCTTTCTTT
TRBJ2-7	.	TRBV6-5	TRBD2	CASRTSGDYEQYF	TGTGCCAGCAGGACTAGCGGGGACTACGAGCAGTACTTC
TRBJ1-4	.	TRBV7-9	TRBD1	CASSRRDRGRGNEKLFF	TGTGCCAGCAGCCGCCGGGACAGGGGGCGGGGTAATGAAAAACTGTTTTTT
TRBJ1-5	.	TRBV4-1	.	CASSQAGQPNQPQHF	TGCGCCAGCAGCCAGGCAGGACAGCCCAATCAGCCCCAGCATTTT
TRBJ1-4	.	TRBV4-1	.	CASSQYRANEKLFF	TGCGCCAGCAGCCAATACCGGGCTAATGAAAAACTGTTTTTT
TRBJ2-1	once	TRBV29-1	TRBD1	CSVEVPLGQGAYNEQFF	TGCAGCGTTGAGGTCCCTTTGGGACAGGGGGCCTACAATGAGCAGTTCTTC
TRBJ2-7	.	TRBV3-1/TRBV3-2	TRBD1	CASSRFSGGRAVNDEQYF	TGTGCCAGCAGCCGATTCTCAGGGGGTCGAGCGGTAAATGACGAGCAGTACTTC
TRBJ1-5	.	TRBV30	TRBD1	CAWSTGFEQPQHF	TGTGCCTGGTCGACAGGGTTTGAACAGCCCCAGCATTTT
TRBJ1-3	.	TRBV14	.	CASSYWTGNTIYF	TGTGCCAGCAGCTACTGGACAGGAAACACCATATATTTT
TRBJ1-4	.	TRBV15	TRBD1	CATSILTGVGEKLFF	TGTGCCACCAGCATCTTAACAGGGGTTGGTGAAAAACTGTTTTTT
TRBJ2-1	few	TRBV19	TRBD2	CASSISVAGGPKEQFF	TGTGCCAGTAGTATATCAGTGGCGGGAGGCCCCAAGGAGCAGTTCTTC